The 2 T cell receptor beta chains in this list originate from one sample, sequenced in a study of T cell clonality in common variable immunodeficiency. Findings of the study overall: Common variable immunodeficiency TCR beta sequences reportedly had fewer deletions and N-nucleotide insertions.

What these receptors recognize is not known. The assay was immunoSEQ multiplex PCR, and TCRdb's table has in-frame clones only and misses some. The sample contains about 19,000 clones, none occurring once; under 25% lies in the top ten. Sequenced input: peripheral blood mononuclear cells. These TCRs come from a human donor with common variable immunodeficiency.

This clone occurred a few times. The read ends 3 residues early relative to the CDR3; the germline J gene fills the gap. The genes are TRBV6-2 or TRBV6-3 and TRBJ1-6; D may be TRBD1 (6 bases). This CDR3 is 14 amino acids long. Trimming shortened V by 2 bases and J by 11 bases, and 13 bases separated the two germline ends. The V gene's germline CDR1 is MNHEY and CDR2 SVGEGT. CDR3 amino acids: CASSYDPEGAPLHF. Incomplete CDR3 DNA: TGTGCCAGCAGTTACGATCCGGAGGGGGCACCC.

Comments on this clone: The sequenced fragment ends 3 residues before the CDR3 boundary, so the rest is inferred from the germline J gene. The V gene is TRBV2, the J gene TRBJ2-1; 9 bases agree with TRBD2. The CDR3 covers 15 residues. J lost 7 bases, V lost 1 base, and 5 bases had no gene match. Germline V gene lookup returns CDR1 SNHLY and CDR2 FYNNEI. CDR3 DNA, as far as it was read: TGTGCCAGCAGTGAAGTAGCGGGAGTGGGTAATGAG. This translates into CASSEVAGVGNE. The full CDR3 sequence reads CASSEVAGVGNEQFF.